The clone carrying this T cell receptor beta chain was detected only once. The data originate from a study of blood T cell repertoires in COVID-19. Across the whole study: The United States, Italy and Spain supplied acute and convalescent COVID-19 samples. Nucleic acid was either cDNA or gDNA, and it came from T cells, B-cell-depleted T cells, or PBMCs.

Germline V gene sequence: CDR1 MGHRA, CDR2 YSYEKL. The CDR3 is 15 amino acids. V dropped 4 bases and J dropped 9; count of bases not matched to a gene: 8. Data came from immunoSEQ multiplex PCR; TCRdb stores just in-frame clones and leaves some out. This sample has some 130,000 clones, with over 60% found just once. The chain has TRBV4-1 and TRBJ1-6; 8 nucleotides agree with TRBD1. Sample: peripheral blood. This receptor was obtained from a woman in her sixties or seventies with acute or convalescent COVID-19. The CDR3 region is CASSLEQGDFSPLHF. The CDR3 DNA reads TGCGCCAGCAGCCTCGAACAGGGGGACTTTTCACCCCTCCACTTT.